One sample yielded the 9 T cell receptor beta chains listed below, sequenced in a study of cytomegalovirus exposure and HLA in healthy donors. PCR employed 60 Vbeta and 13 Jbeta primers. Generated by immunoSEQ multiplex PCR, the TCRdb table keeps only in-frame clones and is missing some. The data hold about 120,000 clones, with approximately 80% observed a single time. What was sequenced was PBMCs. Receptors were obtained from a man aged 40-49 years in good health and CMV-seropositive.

The CDR3: CAISDPGRGNTEAFF. CDR3 DNA: TGTGCCATCAGTGATCCGGGCCGGGGGAACACTGAAGCTTTCTTT. The chain joins TRBV10-3 to TRBJ1-1; no definite D call. Trimming shortened V by 3 bases and J by 1 base, and 12 bases separated the two germline ends. This CDR3 contains 15 residues. Per germline, CDR1 ENHRY and CDR2 SYGVKD.

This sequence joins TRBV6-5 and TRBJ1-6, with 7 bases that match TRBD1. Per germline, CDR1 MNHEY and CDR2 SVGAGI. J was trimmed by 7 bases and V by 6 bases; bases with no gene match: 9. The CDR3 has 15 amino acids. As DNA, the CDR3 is TGTGCCAGCAGCCCCGACAGGGCTCACAATTCACCCCTCCACTTT. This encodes CASSPDRAHNSPLHF.

CDR3 amino acids: CASSLVQGTGELFF. The CDR3 nucleotides are TGTGCCAGCAGCTTAGTACAGGGCACCGGGGAGCTGTTTTTT. This chain joins TRBV7-9 and TRBJ2-2; D might be TRBD1 (6 bases). V dropped 1 base and J dropped 4 bases, with 7 bases sitting between them. Germline loops: CDR1 SEHNR, CDR2 FQNEAQ (reference sequence). The CDR3 spans 14 residues.

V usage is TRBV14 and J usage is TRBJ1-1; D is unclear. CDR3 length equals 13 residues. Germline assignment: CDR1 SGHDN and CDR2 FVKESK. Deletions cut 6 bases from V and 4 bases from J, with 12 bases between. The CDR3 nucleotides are TGTGCCAGCAGACCGAGTGGAGGCACTGAAGCTTTCTTT. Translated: CASRPSGGTEAFF.

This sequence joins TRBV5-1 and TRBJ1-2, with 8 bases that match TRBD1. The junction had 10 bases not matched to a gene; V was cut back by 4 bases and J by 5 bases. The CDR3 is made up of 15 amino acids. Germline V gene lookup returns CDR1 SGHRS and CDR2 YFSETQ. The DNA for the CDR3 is TGCGCCAGCAGCCCGGGCGGCAGGGGGCATTATGGCTACACCTTC. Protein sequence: CASSPGGRGHYGYTF.

CDR3 sequence reads: CASSRSGDQPQHF. The CDR3 DNA reads as TGCGCCAGCAGCCGTTCAGGGGATCAGCCCCAGCATTTT. This chain connects TRBV5-1 to TRBJ1-5; D perhaps matches TRBD1 (6 bases). This CDR3 is 13 amino acids long. The germline V and J ends were trimmed by 4 bases and 5 bases, with 10 bases remaining between them. Germline V lookup: CDR1 SGHRS, CDR2 YFSETQ. Looking up the rest from reference TRBV5-1 and TRBJ1-5 gives the full variable domain: KAGVTQTPRYLIKTRGQQVTLSCSPISGHRSVSWYQQTPGQGLQFLFEYFSETQRNKGNFPGRFSGRQFSNSRSEMNVSTLELGDSALYLCASSRSGDQPQHFGDGTRLSIL.

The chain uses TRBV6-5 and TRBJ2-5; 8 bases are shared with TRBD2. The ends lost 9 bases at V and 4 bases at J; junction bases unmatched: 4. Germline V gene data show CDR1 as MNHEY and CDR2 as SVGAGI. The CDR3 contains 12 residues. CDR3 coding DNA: TGTGCCAGTACGGGGGGGCCAGAGACCCAGTACTTC. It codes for CASTGGPETQYF.

The CDR3 DNA is TGTGCCAGCAGCTTAGGGACAGGGGCGCACACTGAAGCTTTCTTT. Its protein is CASSLGTGAHTEAFF. The rearrangement links TRBV7-9 to TRBJ1-1, with TRBD1 identical over 9 bases. Trimming took 1 base from V and 3 from J; bases not matched to a gene: 3. CDR1 SEHNR and CDR2 FQNEAQ come from the germline V gene (reference sequence). This CDR3 region has 15 residues.

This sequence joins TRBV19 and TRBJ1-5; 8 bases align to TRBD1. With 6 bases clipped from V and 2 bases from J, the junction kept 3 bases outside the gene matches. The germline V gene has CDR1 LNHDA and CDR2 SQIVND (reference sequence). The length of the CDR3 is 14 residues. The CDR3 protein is CASRETGGNQPQHF. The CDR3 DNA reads TGTGCCAGTAGGGAGACAGGGGGCAATCAGCCCCAGCATTTT.